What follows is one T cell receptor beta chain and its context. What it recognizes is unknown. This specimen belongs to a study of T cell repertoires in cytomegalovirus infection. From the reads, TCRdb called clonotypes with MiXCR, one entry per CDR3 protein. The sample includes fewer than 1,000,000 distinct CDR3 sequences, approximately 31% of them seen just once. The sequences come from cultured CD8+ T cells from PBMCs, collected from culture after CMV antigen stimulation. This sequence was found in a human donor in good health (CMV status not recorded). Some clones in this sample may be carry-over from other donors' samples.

The CDR3 DNA reads as TGTGCCAGCAGCTATACCTCTGAAGGGGCCACCGGGGAGCTGTTTTTT. Translated: CASSYTSEGATGELFF. This chain links TRBV7-6 with TRBJ2-2; perhaps TRBD1 as D (5 bases). The germline V gene has CDR1 SGHVS and CDR2 FNYEAQ. V lost 4 bases and J lost 4, with 16 bases in between. The CDR3 totals 16 residues.